The clone carrying this T cell receptor (beta chain) was recorded only once. How the authors handled the data: Reference gene primer amplification gave estimated nucleated cell counts. The method was immunoSEQ multiplex PCR; TCRdb's version includes in-frame clones alone and lacks a portion of them. From that table come the V and J calls and clone size; the DNA was used to work out D and trimming. The sample lists about 81,000 clones, approximately 82% occurring once. This sample is part of a study of blood T cell repertoires in COVID-19. Overall study context: Specimens from acute and convalescent COVID-19 originated in the United States, Italy and Spain.

The sequenced sample consisted of peripheral blood. The receptor was isolated from a human donor in a cohort sampled during active COVID-19.

The CDR3 loop reads CASSRGQTGELFF. The CDR3 region has the DNA TGTGCCAGCAGCAGGGGGCAAACCGGGGAGCTGTTTTTT. This chain links TRBV7-3 with TRBJ2-2; TRBD1 aligns across 7 bases. V gave up 5 bases and J gave up 5 bases; unmatched junction bases: 2. Germline lookup yields CDR1 SGHTA and CDR2 FQGTGA. The CDR3 has 13 residues.